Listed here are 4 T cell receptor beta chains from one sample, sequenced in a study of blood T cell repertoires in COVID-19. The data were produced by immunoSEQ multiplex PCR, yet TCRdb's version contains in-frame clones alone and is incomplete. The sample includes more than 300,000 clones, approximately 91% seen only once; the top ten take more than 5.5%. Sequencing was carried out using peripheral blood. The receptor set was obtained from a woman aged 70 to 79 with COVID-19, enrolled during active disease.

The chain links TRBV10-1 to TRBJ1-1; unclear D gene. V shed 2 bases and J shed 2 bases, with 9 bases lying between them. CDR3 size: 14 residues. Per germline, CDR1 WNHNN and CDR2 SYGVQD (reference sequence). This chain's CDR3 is CASSETPGNTEAFF. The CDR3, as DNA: TGCGCCAGCAGTGAGACGCCGGGAAACACTGAAGCTTTCTTT.

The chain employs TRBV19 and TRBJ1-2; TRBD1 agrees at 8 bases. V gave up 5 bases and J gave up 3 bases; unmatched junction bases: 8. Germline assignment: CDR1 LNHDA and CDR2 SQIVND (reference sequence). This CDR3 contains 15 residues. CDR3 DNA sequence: TGTGCCAGTAGTCCACGGGACAGGCATTACTATGGCTACACCTTC. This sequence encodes CASSPRDRHYYGYTF.

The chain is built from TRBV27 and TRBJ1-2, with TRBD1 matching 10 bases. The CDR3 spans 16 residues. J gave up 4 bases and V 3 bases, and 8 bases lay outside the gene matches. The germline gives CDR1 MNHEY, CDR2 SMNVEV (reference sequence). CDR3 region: CASSFWPGQGGYGYTF. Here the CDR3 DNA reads TGTGCCAGCAGTTTTTGGCCAGGACAGGGGGGCTATGGCTACACCTTC.

As DNA, the CDR3 is TGTGCCAGCAGTTTACGGGACAGGGGTATACTGTTTTTT. This gives the protein CASSLRDRGILFF. This sequence joins TRBV12-3 or TRBV12-4 and TRBJ1-4; 10 bases are shared with TRBD1. This CDR3 is built from 13 residues. After removal of 2 bases from V and 13 bases from J, the junction contained 4 bases not matched to a gene.